Presented here are 20 T cell receptor beta chains from one specimen sequenced in a study of T cell repertoires in cytomegalovirus infection. The antigens for these receptors are not known. TCRdb recomputed calls from the reads with MiXCR, one row per CDR3 protein. The profile shows around 900,000 distinct CDR3 sequences, 31% of them singletons. This sample comprised cultured CD8+ T cells from PBMCs, obtained from culture after CMV antigen stimulation. The receptor set was obtained from a human donor in good health (CMV status not recorded). Some clones in this sample may be carry-over from other donors' samples.

V usage is TRBV27 and J usage is TRBJ1-2; TRBD1 aligns across 7 bases. The CDR3 runs 14 residues. CDR1 and CDR2 (germline): MNHEY, SMNVEV (reference sequence). V lost 10 bases and J lost 11; bases outside the gene matches: 19. Written as DNA, the CDR3 is TGTGCCACCGCATCAGGGGGAATCTATTTATCTTACACCTTC. It yields the protein CATASGGIYLSYTF.

The chain has TRBV5-6 and TRBJ1-1, with TRBD1 as a possible D gene (6 bases). V lost 4 bases to trimming and J lost 4 bases, with 26 bases between them. This CDR3 has 18 amino acids. Germline lookup yields CDR1 SGHDT and CDR2 YYEEEE. This CDR3 is CASSPEGDVRGEGTEAFF. DNA of the CDR3: TGTGCCAGCAGCCCCGAGGGGGACGTCAGGGGTGAGGGCACTGAAGCTTTCTTT. The full variable domain, rest sourced from reference TRBV5-6 and TRBJ1-1, is DAGVTQSPTHLIKTRGQQVTLRCSPKSGHDTVSWYQQALGQGPQFIFQYYEEEERQRGNFPDRFSGHQFPNYSSELNVNALLLGDSALYLCASSPEGDVRGEGTEAFFGQGTRLTVV.

The table lists this clonotype with a few counts. V and J are TRBV5-4 and TRBJ1-6; 9 bases match TRBD1. Germline loops: CDR1 SGHNT, CDR2 YYREEE (reference sequence). The CDR3 length is 15 residues. The J segment lost 7 bases and the V segment lost 6 bases, leaving 8 bases of the junction unmatched. CDR3 DNA sequence: TGTGCCAGCACCGAAAGACAGGGGGGGAATTCACCCCTCCACTTT. Protein product: CASTERQGGNSPLHF.

The rearrangement uses TRBV4-2 and TRBJ2-3, with 8 bases matching TRBD1. V trimming: 3 bases; J trimming: 4 bases; junction bases outside the gene matches: 3. Germline CDR1 LGHNA, CDR2 YNFKEQ. CDR3 length equals 14 residues. This CDR3 reads CASSHEDRADTQYF. The CDR3 DNA sequence: TGTGCCAGCAGCCATGAGGACAGGGCAGATACGCAGTATTTT.

V is TRBV6-4 and J is TRBJ2-7; maybe TRBD1 (5 bases). With 4 bases removed from V and 0 bases from J, the gap between germline ends came to 13 bases. CDR1 and CDR2 from the germline V gene are MRHNA and SNTAGT. This CDR3 spans 15 amino acids. DNA for the CDR3: TGTGCCAGCAGTGGACCCGTCCAGGGCTCCTACGAGCAGTACGTC. Protein product: CASSGPVQGSYEQYV.

Note on this clonotype: Mismatch with germline at one junction end may stem from a read error. J is TRBJ1-4 and V is TRBV6-1; the D gene is possibly TRBD1 (5 bases). This CDR3 region has 16 residues. Per germline, CDR1 MNHNS and CDR2 SASEGT. CDR3 residues: CARRSRDGPTNEKLFF. CDR3 nucleotide sequence: TGTGCCCGCAGGTCCCGGGACGGGCCAACTAATGAAAAACTGTTTTTT.

The chain links TRBV27 to TRBJ1-4; D is perhaps TRBD1 (6 bases). Trimming left V 6 bases short and J 12 bases short, with 14 bases between. Germline lookup yields CDR1 MNHEY and CDR2 SMNVEV (reference sequence). The CDR3 spans 12 residues. As DNA, the CDR3 is TGTGCCAGCAGCCAAGGGGGGCGGGAACTGTTTTTT. Protein sequence: CASSQGGRELFF.

V usage is TRBV7-9 and J usage is TRBJ2-1, with unresolved D. Germline CDR1 reads SEHNR; CDR2 reads FQNEAQ (reference sequence). Between the trimmed V and J ends, which lost 4 bases and 9 bases, there was a span of 10 bases. This CDR3 spans 12 amino acids. CDR3 bases: TGTGCCAGCAGCTCACCCCCGGCTGAGCAGTTCTTC. This sequence encodes CASSSPPAEQFF.

This clonotype appeared a few times. The chain couples TRBV6-2 or TRBV6-3 to TRBJ2-1; TRBD2 aligns across 9 bases. Germline loops: CDR1 MNHEY, CDR2 SVGEGT. The V and J ends lost 8 bases and 8 bases, in that order; junction bases with no gene match: 7. CDR3 length equals 13 residues. The CDR3 DNA sequence: TGTGCCAGCGTTCTAGCGGGGCGGGATGAGCAGTTCTTC. The encoded protein is CASVLAGRDEQFF.

V gene TRBV7-6 combines with J gene TRBJ2-2; TRBD2 matches 8 bases. There are 16 residues in the CDR3. CDR1 is SGHVS, CDR2 FNYEAQ, per germline. Trimming removed 1 base from V and 6 bases from J; junction bases left unmatched: 7. This chain's CDR3 is CASSLGGLAGAGELFF. The DNA of the CDR3 is TGTGCCAGCAGCTTAGGTGGACTAGCAGGGGCCGGGGAGCTGTTTTTT.

This chain joins TRBV19 and TRBJ1-1; perhaps TRBD1 as D (5 bases). Germline loops: CDR1 LNHDA, CDR2 SQIVND (reference sequence). The CDR3 runs to 11 residues. V was shortened by 10 bases and J by 10 bases, with 16 bases between the two germline ends. CDR3 nucleotides: TGTGCCACCCGGGACGGCTCGGGAGCTTTCTTT. Amino acid sequence: CATRDGSGAFF.

Only a few counts were recorded for this clonotype. This chain links TRBV6-1 with TRBJ2-3; 7 nucleotides agree with TRBD2. Germline trimming cut 8 bases from V and 4 bases from J; bases unmatched to any gene: 12. The CDR3 is made up of 15 amino acids. Per the germline V gene, CDR1 is MNHNS and CDR2 is SASEGT. CDR3 sequence: CASGEGTSRADTQYF. The CDR3 nucleotides read TGTGCCAGCGGGGAGGGGACGTCCCGAGCAGATACGCAGTATTTT.

This clonotype showed up just a few times. V gene TRBV5-4 combines with J gene TRBJ1-6, with D perhaps matching TRBD1 (5 bases). The germline gives CDR1 SGHNT, CDR2 YYREEE (reference sequence). The CDR3 runs to 16 residues. V lost 3 bases and J 4 bases, leaving 14 bases between the germline ends. CDR3 in amino acids: CASSSAQEGYNSPLHF. CDR3 DNA: TGTGCCAGCAGCTCGGCACAGGAGGGGTATAATTCACCCCTCCACTTT.

The gene calls are TRBV9 and TRBJ2-1; 10 bases agree with TRBD1. Germline values: CDR1 SGDLS, CDR2 YYNGEE. The CDR3 spans 15 residues. The trim removed 3 bases at V and 4 bases at J, leaving 4 bases unmatched. The CDR3 coding sequence is TGTGCCAGCAGCGGGGGACAGGGGATATACAATGAGCAGTTCTTC. It codes for CASSGGQGIYNEQFF.

This clonotype has a handful of counts. The rearrangement joins TRBV7-8 to TRBJ2-7, with TRBD2 as a possible D gene (6 bases). From germline, CDR1 is SGHVS and CDR2 FQNEAQ. Between the trimmed V and J ends, which lost 9 bases and 3 bases, there was a span of 18 bases. The CDR3 contains 14 residues. DNA for the CDR3: TGTGCCAGTCAAGGCGGGGACCTCTTCTACGAGCAGTACTTC. Its translation is CASQGGDLFYEQYF.

This rearrangement joins TRBV6-2 or TRBV6-3 to TRBJ1-5; D gene unclear. Germline loops: CDR1 MNHEY, CDR2 SVGEGT. V gave up 11 bases and J gave up 0 bases, with 14 bases separating them. CDR3 length equals 14 residues. This chain's CDR3 is CAARRAYSNQPQHF. The CDR3 nucleotides read TGTGCCGCCCGCCGGGCCTATAGCAATCAGCCCCAGCATTTT.

The V call is TRBV9, the J call TRBJ1-1; a weak D match, TRBD1 (6 bases). The V and J ends lost 7 bases and 0 bases respectively, with 16 bases between them. Germline V gene sequence: CDR1 SGDLS, CDR2 YYNGEE. This CDR3 spans 15 amino acids. This CDR3 is CASGRGADMNTEAFF. Here the CDR3 DNA reads TGTGCCAGCGGGAGGGGGGCAGACATGAACACTGAAGCTTTCTTT.

The chain uses TRBV19 and TRBJ1-1; D remains unclear. Germline V gives CDR1 LNHDA, CDR2 SQIVND (reference sequence). This CDR3 is built from 14 residues. Trimming took 4 bases from V and 11 from J, leaving 20 bases between them. Here the CDR3 reads CASSKIVDGEPAFF. The CDR3 bases are TGTGCCAGTAGTAAGATAGTGGACGGCGAGCCGGCTTTCTTT.

There are a few counts of this clonotype. The V call is TRBV12-5, the J call TRBJ1-1; a weak D match, TRBD1 (5 bases). V lost 5 bases and J 3 bases, leaving 13 bases between the germline ends. The CDR3 loop spans 14 amino acids. The germline gives CDR1 LGHNT, CDR2 FRNRAP. In DNA form, the CDR3 reads TGTGCTAGTGGTCCCCAGGGTTGGGACACTGAAGCTTTCTTT. Translating it yields CASGPQGWDTEAFF.

The CDR3 here is CASIEVLSSYNEQFF. DNA of the CDR3: TGTGCCAGCATTGAGGTCTTGAGCTCCTACAATGAGCAGTTCTTC. The rearrangement links TRBV5-5 to TRBJ2-1, with no clear D. Germline loops: CDR1 SGHKS, CDR2 YYEKEE (reference sequence). V shed 6 bases and J shed 0 bases, with 13 bases lying between them. This CDR3 region has 15 residues.